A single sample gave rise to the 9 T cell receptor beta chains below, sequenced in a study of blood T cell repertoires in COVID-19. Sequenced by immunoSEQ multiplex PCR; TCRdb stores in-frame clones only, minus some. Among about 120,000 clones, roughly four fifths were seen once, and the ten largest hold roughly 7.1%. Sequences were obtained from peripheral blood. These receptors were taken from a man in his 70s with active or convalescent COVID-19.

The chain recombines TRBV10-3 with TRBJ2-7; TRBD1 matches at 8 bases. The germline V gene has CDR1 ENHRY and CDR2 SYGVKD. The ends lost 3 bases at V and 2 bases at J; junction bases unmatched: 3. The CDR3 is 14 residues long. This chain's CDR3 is CAISDRGPAYEQYF. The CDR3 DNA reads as TGTGCCATCAGTGACAGGGGGCCCGCCTACGAGCAGTACTTC.

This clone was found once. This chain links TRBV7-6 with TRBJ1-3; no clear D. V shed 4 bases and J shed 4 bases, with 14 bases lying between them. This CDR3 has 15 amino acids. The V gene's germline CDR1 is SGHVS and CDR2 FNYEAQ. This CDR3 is CASSSQRGSGNTIYF. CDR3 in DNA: TGTGCCAGCAGCTCCCAGCGAGGTTCGGGAAACACCATATATTTT.

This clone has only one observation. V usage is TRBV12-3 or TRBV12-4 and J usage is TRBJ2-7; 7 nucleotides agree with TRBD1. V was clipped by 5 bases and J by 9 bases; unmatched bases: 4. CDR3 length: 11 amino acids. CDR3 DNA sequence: TGTGCCAGCAGTCCAAACAGGGGGCAGTACTTC. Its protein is CASSPNRGQYF.

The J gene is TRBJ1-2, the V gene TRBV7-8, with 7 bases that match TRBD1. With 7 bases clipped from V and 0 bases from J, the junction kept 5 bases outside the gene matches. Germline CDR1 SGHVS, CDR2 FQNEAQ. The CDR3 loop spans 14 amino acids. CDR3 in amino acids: CASTNRGANYGYTF. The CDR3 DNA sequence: TGTGCCAGCACCAACAGGGGAGCTAACTATGGCTACACCTTC. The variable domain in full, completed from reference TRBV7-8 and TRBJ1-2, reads GAGVSQSPRYKVAKRGQDVALRCDPISGHVSLFWYQQALGQGPEFLTYFQNEAQLDKSGLPSDRFFAERPEGSVSTLKIQRTQQEDSAVYLCASTNRGANYGYTFGSGTRLTVV.

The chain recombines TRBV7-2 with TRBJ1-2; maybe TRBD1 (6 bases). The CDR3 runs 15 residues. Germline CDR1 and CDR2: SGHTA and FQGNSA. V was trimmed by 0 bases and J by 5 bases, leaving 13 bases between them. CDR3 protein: CASSLATNTGYGYTF. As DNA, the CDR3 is TGTGCCAGCAGCTTAGCGACAAATACAGGGTATGGCTACACCTTC.

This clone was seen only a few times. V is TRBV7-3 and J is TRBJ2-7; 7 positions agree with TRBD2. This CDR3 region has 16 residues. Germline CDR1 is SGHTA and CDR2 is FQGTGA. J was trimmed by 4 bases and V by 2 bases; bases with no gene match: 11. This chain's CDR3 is CASSLGRAGVGYEQYF. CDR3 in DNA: TGTGCCAGCAGCTTAGGGAGGGCAGGAGTAGGATACGAGCAGTACTTC.

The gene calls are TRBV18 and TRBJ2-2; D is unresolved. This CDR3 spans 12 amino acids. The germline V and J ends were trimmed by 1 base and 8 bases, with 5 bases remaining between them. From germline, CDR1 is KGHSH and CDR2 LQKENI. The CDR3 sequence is CASSPRAGELFF. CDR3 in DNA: TGTGCCAGCTCACCACGGGCAGGGGAGCTGTTTTTT.

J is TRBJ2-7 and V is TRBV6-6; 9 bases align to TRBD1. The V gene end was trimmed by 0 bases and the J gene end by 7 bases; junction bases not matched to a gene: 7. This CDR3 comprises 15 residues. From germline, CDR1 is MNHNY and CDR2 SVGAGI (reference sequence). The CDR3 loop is CASSYSGQGSGEQYF. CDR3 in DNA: TGTGCCAGCAGTTACTCGGGACAGGGATCGGGTGAGCAGTACTTC.

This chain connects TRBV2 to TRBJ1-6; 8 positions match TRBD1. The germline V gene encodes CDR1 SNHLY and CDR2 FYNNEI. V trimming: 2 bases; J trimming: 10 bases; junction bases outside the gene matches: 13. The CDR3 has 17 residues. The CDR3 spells CASSEFGRQGQGSPLHF. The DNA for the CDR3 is TGTGCCAGCAGTGAATTTGGGAGACAGGGGCAGGGATCACCCCTCCACTTT. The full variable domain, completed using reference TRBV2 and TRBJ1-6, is EPEVTQTPSHQVTQMGQEVILRCVPISNHLYFYWYRQILGQKVEFLVSFYNNEISEKSEIFDDQFSVERPDGSNFTLKIRSTKLEDSAMYFCASSEFGRQGQGSPLHFGNGTRLTVT.